The rows below give T cell receptor beta chains drawn from one sample of a study of cytomegalovirus exposure and HLA in healthy donors. Profiling relied on immunoSEQ multiplex PCR, and the TCRdb table lists in-frame clones only, not all of them. The table lists 150,000 to 160,000 clones, 86% of them singletons, with 2% to 2.5% in the top ten. The sample consisted of PBMCs. These TCRs come from a human donor in good health. Both conserved end residues are part of each CDR3. D genes are given only for firm matches. Clone size appears in some rows only: once, few, many, or a class for an expanded clone.

v_gene	abundance	d_gene	j_gene	CDR3aa	CDR3nt
TRBV5-1	-	-	TRBJ2-2	CASSLSRNTGELFF	TGCGCCAGCAGCTTATCTAGAAACACCGGGGAGCTGTTTTTT
TRBV6-5	-	-	TRBJ1-2	CASSYRGGRGAEGYTF	TGTGCCAGCAGTTACCGGGGAGGTAGGGGTGCGGAAGGCTACACCTTC
TRBV27	-	TRBD1	TRBJ1-5	CASSSGTGGNQPQHF	TGTGCCAGCAGTTCCGGGACAGGGGGCAATCAGCCCCAGCATTTT
TRBV18	-	-	TRBJ1-1	CASSPPANTEAFF	TGTGCCAGCTCACCACCGGCGAACACTGAAGCTTTCTTT
TRBV4-3	-	TRBD2	TRBJ2-1	CASSQERVAGHEQFF	TGCGCCAGCAGCCAAGAGAGGGTAGCGGGGCATGAGCAGTTCTTC
TRBV4-2	-	-	TRBJ2-7	CASSQDPGGVSYEQYF	TGTGCCAGCAGCCAAGATCCCGGCGGGGTGTCCTACGAGCAGTACTTC
TRBV5-4	-	-	TRBJ2-7	CASSSPGSSYEQYF	TGTGCCAGCAGCTCACCGGGTAGCTCCTACGAGCAGTACTTC
TRBV27	-	-	TRBJ2-6	CASSIRDTHSGANVLTF	TGTGCCAGCAGTATTCGGGACACCCACTCTGGGGCCAACGTCCTGACTTTC
TRBV27	-	-	TRBJ2-4	CASRRTGVGKNIQYF	TGTGCCAGCAGGAGGACGGGGGTTGGCAAAAACATTCAGTACTTC
TRBV7-2	-	-	TRBJ1-5	CASSLGGPQPQHF	TGTGCCAGCAGCTTAGGGGGCCCTCAGCCCCAGCATTTT
TRBV7-9	-	-	TRBJ1-1	CASSSGHLNTEAFF	TGTGCCAGCAGCTCGGGACATCTTAACACTGAAGCTTTCTTT
TRBV7-9	-	TRBD1	TRBJ1-2	CASSSHPADRGYGYTF	TGTGCCAGCAGCTCCCATCCGGCGGACAGGGGCTATGGCTACACCTTC
TRBV7-9	-	TRBD2	TRBJ2-1	CASSPGGGSSYNEQFF	TGTGCCAGCAGCCCGGGGGGAGGGAGCTCCTACAATGAGCAGTTCTTC
TRBV27	-	-	TRBJ1-1	CASSYRETGEAFF	TGTGCCAGCAGCTACAGGGAAACGGGTGAAGCTTTCTTT
TRBV19	-	TRBD1	TRBJ2-1	CASSIERGTGQFF	TGTGCCAGTAGTATAGAAAGGGGGACAGGGCAGTTCTTC
TRBV2	-	-	TRBJ2-6	CASSVDSRYGPGANVLTF	TGTGCCAGCAGCGTTGACAGCCGCTATGGACCTGGGGCCAACGTCCTGACTTTC
TRBV6-5	-	TRBD2	TRBJ2-3	CASSRGGMTDTQYF	TGTGCCAGCAGTCGCGGGGGGATGACAGATACGCAGTATTTT
TRBV29-1	-	TRBD2	TRBJ2-7	CSVASGSYHEQYF	TGCAGCGTAGCTAGCGGGAGTTACCACGAGCAGTACTTC
TRBV28	once	TRBD1	TRBJ1-2	CASSSGGRNDGYTF	TGTGCCAGCAGTTCAGGGGGTCGGAACGATGGCTACACCTTC
TRBV19	-	-	TRBJ2-7	CASSISRGNEQYF	TGTGCCAGTAGTATCTCCCGGGGTAACGAGCAGTACTTC
TRBV6-6	-	TRBD1	TRBJ1-2	CASSPLGTVLYGYTF	TGTGCCAGCAGTCCACTCGGGACAGTCCTCTATGGCTACACCTTC
TRBV7-2	few	-	TRBJ2-5	CASSLRHRVTETQYF	TGTGCCAGCAGCTTACGCCACAGAGTAACGGAGACCCAGTACTTC
TRBV5-1	-	-	TRBJ2-3	CASSLVVAREDTQYF	TGCGCCAGCAGCTTGGTGGTAGCGAGGGAAGATACGCAGTATTTT
TRBV19	-	-	TRBJ1-2	CASSPLDSQKRLGYTF	TGTGCCAGTAGTCCCTTGGACAGCCAAAAGAGGTTGGGCTACACCTTC